What follows are 16 T cell receptor beta chains derived from one specimen sequenced in a study of shared T cell receptors in the human thymus. Only in-frame clones appear in the TCRdb table, and some are missing; sequencing was by immunoSEQ multiplex PCR. The data show some 400,000 clones, roughly 94% seen once. Source material: thymocytes. These receptors originate from a human donor.

This chain's CDR3 is CASSISGETQYF. The CDR3 bases are TGTGCCAGCAGCATCTCTGGGGAGACCCAGTACTTC. V and J are TRBV5-8 and TRBJ2-5; D gene unclear. The germline V gene encodes CDR1 SGHTS and CDR2 YDEGEE. V lost 4 bases and J lost 5, with 9 bases in between. This CDR3 spans 12 amino acids.

The chain links TRBV15 to TRBJ2-3; TRBD2 aligns across 10 bases. Trimming at V came to 8 bases and at J to 5 bases, leaving 13 bases not matched to a gene. This CDR3 region has 16 residues. Germline lookup yields CDR1 LNHNV and CDR2 YYDKDF (reference sequence). CDR3: CATVGSLAGEGDTQYF. The CDR3 region has the DNA TGTGCCACCGTGGGGAGTCTAGCGGGAGAAGGAGATACGCAGTATTTT.

The V gene is TRBV14, the J gene TRBJ1-4; possibly TRBD1 for D (5 bases). V dropped 1 base and J dropped 0 bases, with 9 bases sitting between them. This CDR3 comprises 16 residues. From germline, CDR1 is SGHDN and CDR2 FVKESK. CDR3 nucleotides: TGTGCCAGCAGCCAAGGTAGACAGACAACTAATGAAAAACTGTTTTTT. Translated, it gives CASSQGRQTTNEKLFF.

The chain joins TRBV5-1 to TRBJ2-5; D might be TRBD2 (5 bases). CDR3 length equals 16 residues. The germline V gene encodes CDR1 SGHRS and CDR2 YFSETQ. The germline V and J ends were trimmed by 7 bases and 1 base, with 20 bases remaining between them. Written as DNA, the CDR3 is TGCGCCAGCCGAATGGTTGAGGAGACTACCCAAGAGACCCAGTACTTC. Encoded protein: CASRMVEETTQETQYF.

The rearrangement uses TRBV5-1 and TRBJ2-3; D is possibly TRBD1 or TRBD2 (5 bases each). V was trimmed by 4 bases and J by 1 base, leaving 13 bases between them. There are 15 residues in the CDR3. Per germline, CDR1 SGHRS and CDR2 YFSETQ. This CDR3 reads CASSLRDGRTDTQYF. The DNA of the CDR3 is TGCGCCAGCAGCCTCCGGGACGGACGCACAGATACGCAGTATTTT.

The genes are TRBV6-1 and TRBJ1-1; 7 bases are a match to TRBD1. V dropped 6 bases and J dropped 0; count of bases not matched to a gene: 4. This CDR3 has 14 residues. CDR1 MNHNS and CDR2 SASEGT come from the germline V gene. CDR3 DNA sequence: TGTGCCAGCAGCCGGGACAGATTGAACACTGAAGCTTTCTTT. Residues: CASSRDRLNTEAFF.

V is TRBV25-1 and J is TRBJ2-2, with D possibly TRBD1 on 5 matching bases. Germline V CDR1 and CDR2: MGHDK, SYGVNS. The CDR3 runs 16 residues. Trimming took off 3 bases at V and 3 bases at J, with 14 bases between the two ends. As DNA, the CDR3 is TGTGCCAGCAGTGACACTGGTCGACAGCACACCGGGGAGCTGTTTTTT. Translating gives CASSDTGRQHTGELFF.

CDR3: CASSLGTDEKLFF. Here the CDR3 DNA reads TGTGCCAGCTCACTCGGGACGGATGAAAAACTGTTTTTT. The chain links TRBV18 to TRBJ1-4, with D perhaps matching TRBD1 (5 bases). Germline values: CDR1 KGHSH, CDR2 LQKENI. Trimming shortened V by 4 bases and J by 6 bases, and 9 bases separated the two germline ends. This CDR3 is 13 amino acids long.

V usage is TRBV4-1 and J usage is TRBJ2-6, with D possibly matching TRBD1 (6 bases). In germline, CDR1 is MGHRA, CDR2 YSYEKL. The CDR3 loop spans 19 amino acids. The V end lost 4 bases, the J end lost 0 bases, and 19 bases lay between the germline ends. CDR3 coding DNA: TGCGCCAGCAGCCGGGATGAGGACAGCGAGAGCTCTGGGGCCAACGTCCTGACTTTC. It translates to CASSRDEDSESSGANVLTF.

The chain joins TRBV7-4 to TRBJ1-1, with D possibly TRBD1 on 5 matching bases. V was cut by 5 bases and J by 6 bases, with 19 bases left in between. From germline, CDR1 is SGHVT and CDR2 SQSDAQ. This CDR3 contains 15 residues. The CDR3 coding sequence is TGTGCCAGCAGCCTGGGGGGACTCACGGTGGCTGAAGCTTTCTTT. Its protein product is CASSLGGLTVAEAFF.

The rearrangement joins TRBV5-1 to TRBJ1-1, with 10 bases matching TRBD1. The CDR3 contains 16 residues. V shed 4 bases and J 1 base; nucleotides not matched to a gene: 7. Germline V gene data show CDR1 as SGHRS and CDR2 as YFSETQ. This chain's CDR3 is CASSPRDRGKNTEAFF. In DNA form, the CDR3 reads TGCGCCAGCAGCCCCCGGGACAGGGGAAAGAACACTGAAGCTTTCTTT.

This clone was recorded once. The chain is built from TRBV28 and TRBJ1-1; 8 bases are shared with TRBD1. Germline V gene data show CDR1 as MDHEN and CDR2 as SYDVKM. V lost 7 bases, J lost 6 bases, and 13 bases stayed unmatched. This CDR3 comprises 15 residues. The CDR3 DNA sequence: TGTGCCAGCATCCAGGGCAGGGGGCGCATCGCTGAAGCTTTCTTT. Protein sequence: CASIQGRGRIAEAFF.

The chain links TRBV28 to TRBJ1-1, with TRBD1 identical over 10 bases. V lost 3 bases to trimming and J lost 4 bases; unmatched junction nucleotides: 11. Germline loops: CDR1 MDHEN, CDR2 SYDVKM. This CDR3 is 17 amino acids long. This CDR3 reads CASSFPPGQGKGTEAFF. The CDR3 nucleotides are TGTGCCAGCAGTTTTCCACCGGGACAGGGGAAAGGCACTGAAGCTTTCTTT. The complete variable domain, with remaining parts taken from reference TRBV28 and TRBJ1-1, reads DVKVTQSSRYLVKRTGEKVFLECVQDMDHENMFWYRQDPGLGLRLIYFSYDVKMKEKGDIPEGYSVSREKKERFSLILESASTNQTSMYLCASSFPPGQGKGTEAFFGQGTRLTVV.

This sequence joins TRBV18 and TRBJ1-5, with unresolved D. There are 18 residues in the CDR3. Looked up from germline, CDR1 is KGHSH and CDR2 is LQKENI. Deletions cut 6 bases from V and 0 bases from J, with 21 bases between. The chain's CDR3 is CASSPGNPWIYSNQPQHF. CDR3 nucleotide sequence: TGTGCCAGCTCTCCGGGGAACCCGTGGATATATAGCAATCAGCCCCAGCATTTT.

CDR3 DNA: TGCAGCGTTCGCCTCAGGAGGGACTACGAGCAGTACTTC. Translation: CSVRLRRDYEQYF. This rearrangement joins TRBV29-1 to TRBJ2-7, with TRBD2 as a possible D gene (6 bases). V dropped 5 bases and J dropped 3 bases, with 14 bases sitting between them. Germline assignment: CDR1 SQVTM and CDR2 ANQGSEA. This CDR3 contains 13 residues.

The CDR3 is CASRRAGGRSNEQFF. CDR3 coding DNA: TGTGCCAGCAGGAGAGCGGGAGGGCGGAGCAATGAGCAGTTCTTC. The chain couples TRBV5-4 to TRBJ2-1, with 10 bases that match TRBD2. This CDR3 has 15 amino acids. V gave up 5 bases and J gave up 6 bases; unmatched junction bases: 8. Germline assignment: CDR1 SGHNT and CDR2 YYREEE (reference sequence).